Following are 23 T cell receptor beta chains from one sample sequenced in a study of blood T cell repertoires in COVID-19. Here immunoSEQ multiplex PCR was the method, and the copy in TCRdb shows in-frame clones only, minus some. The sample carries about 150,000 clones, about nine tenths recorded once. The sequenced sample was peripheral blood. Receptors originate from a human donor with COVID-19, enrolled during active disease. The donor label of this sample is uncertain.

About this clone: In the same sample, other DNA sequences code for this CDR3. The chain couples TRBV6-5 to TRBJ1-2; maybe TRBD1 (5 bases). Deletions cut 2 bases from V and 2 bases from J, with 6 bases between. This CDR3 comprises 13 residues. Germline V CDR1 and CDR2: MNHEY, SVGAGI. CDR3 protein: CASSYDRNYGYTF. CDR3 DNA: TGTGCCAGCAGTTACGACAGAAACTATGGCTACACCTTC.

The CDR3 reads CASSTGTSGNTIYF. CDR3 DNA: TGCGCCAGCAGCACCGGGACAAGCGGAAACACCATATATTTT. The gene calls are TRBV5-1 and TRBJ1-3, with D possibly TRBD1 on 6 matching bases. Germline values: CDR1 SGHRS, CDR2 YFSETQ. The CDR3 is made up of 14 amino acids. Between the trimmed V and J ends, which lost 4 bases and 4 bases, there was a span of 12 bases.

The chain recombines TRBV12-2 with TRBJ1-2; the D call TRBD1 from the table was never checked on the DNA. TRBV12-2 is a documented pseudogene. This CDR3 has 17 residues. Here the CDR3 DNA reads TGTGCAAGTCGCCCTGTTGGGGACAGGGAAAAATCGAGGGGCTACACCTTC. Amino acids: CASRPVGDREKSRGYTF.

A single count supports this clone. The chain is built from TRBV6-5 and TRBJ1-6; TRBD1 matches at 8 bases. V trimming: 8 bases; J trimming: 5 bases; junction bases outside the gene matches: 5. Germline CDR1 is MNHEY and CDR2 is SVGAGI. The CDR3 has 14 residues. The CDR3 DNA reads TGTGCCAGCGGCAGGGGGCTTAATAATTCACCCCTCCACTTT. Residues: CASGRGLNNSPLHF.

The chain links TRBV2 to TRBJ2-2, with D possibly TRBD1 on 6 matching bases. Trimming removed 2 bases at V and 1 base at J, with 8 bases between. This CDR3 is built from 15 residues. Looked up from germline, CDR1 is SNHLY and CDR2 is FYNNEI. CDR3 region: CASSEFRGNTGELFF. CDR3 DNA sequence: TGTGCCAGCAGTGAATTCAGGGGGAACACCGGGGAGCTGTTTTTT.

The DNA for the CDR3 is TGTGCCACCAGCAGAGATGTGGGACAGGGAGACTATGGCTACACCTTC. This encodes CATSRDVGQGDYGYTF. The chain carries TRBV15 and TRBJ1-2; 9 bases line up with TRBD1. V dropped 0 bases and J dropped 3; count of bases not matched to a gene: 5. The CDR3 loop spans 16 amino acids. The germline V gene encodes CDR1 LNHNV and CDR2 YYDKDF (reference sequence).

V usage is TRBV20-1 and J usage is TRBJ2-7; 8 bases are a match to TRBD2. The trim removed 3 bases at V and 5 bases at J, leaving 3 bases unmatched. In germline, CDR1 is DFQATT, CDR2 SNEGSKA (reference sequence). This CDR3 region has 12 residues. CDR3 nucleotides: TGCAGTGCTAGTAGCGGGACTAACGAGCAGTACTTC. Translated: CSASSGTNEQYF.

The chain has TRBV27 and TRBJ2-3, with a possible D match to TRBD1 (5 bases). V was cut by 9 bases and J by 5 bases, with 12 bases left in between. CDR1 is MNHEY, CDR2 SMNVEV, per germline (reference sequence). The CDR3 is 12 residues long. Here the CDR3 DNA reads TGTGCCAGTCGAAGGGGTTTAGATACGCAGTATTTT. It codes for CASRRGLDTQYF.

The gene calls are TRBV2 and TRBJ2-5; D unclear. This CDR3 has 13 residues. V was trimmed by 3 bases and J by 3 bases, leaving 8 bases between them. The germline V gene has CDR1 SNHLY and CDR2 FYNNEI. CDR3 amino acids: CASSDPREETQYF. The CDR3 DNA is TGTGCCAGCAGTGACCCCCGGGAAGAGACCCAGTACTTC. Drawing the rest from reference TRBV2 and TRBJ2-5, the complete variable domain is EPEVTQTPSHQVTQMGQEVILRCVPISNHLYFYWYRQILGQKVEFLVSFYNNEISEKSEIFDDQFSVERPDGSNFTLKIRSTKLEDSAMYFCASSDPREETQYFGPGTRLLVL.

The genes are TRBV4-1 and TRBJ1-5; 8 positions agree with TRBD1. The V and J ends lost 4 bases and 3 bases, in that order; junction bases with no gene match: 11. Germline assignment: CDR1 MGHRA and CDR2 YSYEKL. This CDR3 spans 17 amino acids. The DNA for the CDR3 is TGCGCCAGCAGCCCACCGGGACAGGCTATTTACAATCAGCCCCAGCATTTT. It is translated as CASSPPGQAIYNQPQHF.

The chain couples TRBV6-1 to TRBJ1-2; possible D gene TRBD1, 5 bases. This CDR3 has 16 amino acids. From germline, CDR1 is MNHNS and CDR2 SASEGT. Trimming stripped 3 bases from V and 0 bases from J, with 14 bases between. The CDR3 spells CASSDYGTATNYGYTF. Written as DNA, the CDR3 is TGTGCCAGCAGTGATTACGGGACTGCAACTAACTATGGCTACACCTTC.

As DNA, the CDR3 is TGTGCCAGCAGGGCGAACCGGGACAGGGCCTACGAGCAGTACTTC. Amino acid sequence: CASRANRDRAYEQYF. The gene calls are TRBV6-5 and TRBJ2-7; 9 nucleotides match TRBD1. Looked up from germline, CDR1 is MNHEY and CDR2 is SVGAGI. The CDR3 totals 15 residues. The V gene end was trimmed by 6 bases and the J gene end by 2 bases; junction bases not matched to a gene: 8.

This clone was picked up one time. The genes are TRBV24-1 and TRBJ1-2; D remains unclear. The V end was cut by 7 bases, the J end by 0 bases, with 8 bases between. The CDR3 has 13 residues. Germline-derived CDR1 and CDR2 are KGHDR and SFDVKD. The CDR3 DNA sequence: TGTGCCACCAGGGCAGGCGCTAACTATGGCTACACCTTC. Protein product: CATRAGANYGYTF.

V usage is TRBV9 and J usage is TRBJ1-3; possible D gene TRBD1, 6 bases. The CDR3 spans 17 residues. Trimming cost V 0 bases and J 0 bases, with 13 bases left between them. Looked up from germline, CDR1 is SGDLS and CDR2 is YYNGEE. CDR3 residues: CASSVGPRGSSGNTIYF. CDR3 coding DNA: TGTGCCAGCAGCGTAGGTCCCAGGGGAAGCTCTGGAAACACCATATATTTT.

The chain employs TRBV5-1 and TRBJ2-7; 12 bases are shared with TRBD1. The CDR3 covers 15 residues. After removal of 2 bases from V and 2 bases from J, the junction contained 2 bases not matched to a gene. The V gene's germline CDR1 is SGHRS and CDR2 YFSETQ. The DNA of the CDR3 is TGCGCCAGCAGCTTCCGGGACAGGGGGCCCTACGAGCAGTACTTC. Translating gives CASSFRDRGPYEQYF.

CDR3: CASSRASRGTEAFF. CDR3 nucleotide sequence: TGCGCCAGCAGCCGGGCCTCCCGGGGCACTGAAGCTTTCTTT. J is TRBJ1-1 and V is TRBV5-1; D is unclear. CDR3 length: 14 residues. Germline values: CDR1 SGHRS, CDR2 YFSETQ. With 4 bases removed from V and 4 bases from J, the gap between germline ends came to 14 bases.

The CDR3 protein is CASSFSTSGPNEQFF. The CDR3 DNA reads as TGTGCCAGCAGTTTCTCAACTAGCGGCCCCAATGAGCAGTTCTTC. The chain couples TRBV27 to TRBJ2-1; 8 positions match TRBD2. Germline V gives CDR1 MNHEY, CDR2 SMNVEV (reference sequence). The length of the CDR3 is 15 residues. The V and J ends lost 3 bases and 6 bases, in that order; junction bases with no gene match: 7.

V and J are TRBV9 and TRBJ2-5, with TRBD1 as a possible D gene (6 bases). V was trimmed by 2 bases and J by 1 base, leaving 15 bases between them. CDR3 size: 16 residues. CDR1 and CDR2 from the germline V gene are SGDLS and YYNGEE. The CDR3: CASSVGTGSIQETQYF. The CDR3 nucleotides read TGTGCCAGCAGCGTGGGAACAGGGTCGATCCAAGAGACCCAGTACTTC.

V gene TRBV6-5 combines with J gene TRBJ2-5; 11 nucleotides match TRBD2. In germline, CDR1 is MNHEY, CDR2 SVGAGI. The V and J ends lost 8 bases and 5 bases, in that order; junction bases with no gene match: 7. CDR3 length: 14 amino acids. CDR3 in DNA: TGTGCCAGCGGAGTAGCGGGAGGGGGGGAGACCCAGTACTTC. This gives the protein CASGVAGGGETQYF.

The rearrangement uses TRBV3-1 (or the pseudogene TRBV3-2) and TRBJ2-7; D is possibly TRBD2 (5 bases). CDR1 is LGHDT, CDR2 YNNKEL, per germline (reference sequence). This CDR3 spans 18 amino acids. Trimming stripped 5 bases from V and 9 bases from J, with 32 bases between. The CDR3 loop is CASSVTLSMREGGEGQYF. The CDR3 DNA follows: TGTGCCAGCAGCGTAACCCTCTCCATGAGGGAAGGAGGAGAGGGGCAGTACTTC.

The chain combines TRBV6-5 with TRBJ1-2; 8 positions agree with TRBD1. CDR1 MNHEY and CDR2 SVGAGI come from the germline V gene. The V gene end was trimmed by 4 bases and the J gene end by 0 bases; junction bases not matched to a gene: 1. CDR3 length equals 14 residues. The CDR3 sequence is CASSSGQANYGYTF. The CDR3, as DNA: TGTGCCAGCAGTTCGGGACAGGCTAACTATGGCTACACCTTC.

This chain joins TRBV5-6 and TRBJ1-2, with TRBD1 identical over 11 bases. CDR1 and CDR2 from the germline V gene are SGHDT and YYEEEE. The CDR3 extends over 16 amino acids. Germline trimming cut 3 bases from V and 7 bases from J; bases unmatched to any gene: 11. The CDR3, as DNA: TGTGCCAGCAGCTCCCGGGACAGGGGGGCCCCTTTTGGCTACACCTTC. Translation: CASSSRDRGAPFGYTF.

The V call is TRBV5-1, the J call TRBJ2-6, with D unclear. The CDR3 has 15 residues. CDR1 and CDR2 from the germline V gene are SGHRS and YFSETQ. Deletions cut 1 base from V and 1 base from J, with 6 bases between. In nucleotides, the CDR3 is TGCGCCAGCAGCTTGCCCGAGTCTGGGGCCAACGTCCTGACTTTC. This gives the protein CASSLPESGANVLTF.